One sample yielded the 17 T cell receptor beta chains listed below, sequenced in a study of OX40 agonist ivuxolimab in advanced cancers. TCRdb keeps only in-frame clones here, not all; method: immunoSEQ multiplex PCR. The sample consists of some 62,000 clones, around 93% of them appearing once. Sequencing used CD4+ or CD8+ T cells sorted from blood, obtained in a trial of the OX40 agonist ivuxolimab. The receptors derive from an adult with an advanced solid tumor such as melanoma, head and neck, liver or kidney cancer.

The chain has TRBV4-2 and TRBJ2-3; D might be TRBD2 (6 bases). This CDR3 contains 18 residues. Trimming took 3 bases from V and 0 from J, leaving 19 bases between them. Germline-derived CDR1 and CDR2 are LGHNA and YNFKEQ. The CDR3 sequence: CASSHNSGLPPSTDTQYF. The CDR3 coding sequence is TGTGCCAGCAGCCATAACTCAGGACTACCCCCTAGCACAGATACGCAGTATTTT.

This clone has more than one count but fewer than ten. V gene TRBV10-2 combines with J gene TRBJ2-1; D is unclear. V was trimmed by 4 bases and J by 8 bases, leaving 6 bases between them. Looked up from germline, CDR1 is WSHSY and CDR2 is SAAADI. The CDR3 extends over 11 amino acids. CDR3 sequence: CASSVTDEQFF. The CDR3 nucleotides read TGCGCCAGCAGTGTGACTGATGAGCAGTTCTTC.

The chain links TRBV20-1 to TRBJ1-2; D is undetermined. The germline V gene encodes CDR1 DFQATT and CDR2 SNEGSKA (reference sequence). CDR3 length: 11 amino acids. Trimming removed 3 bases from V and 4 bases from J, with 6 bases in between. The DNA of the CDR3 is TGCAGTGCTAGGGATTTCTATGGCTACACCTTC. Its translation is CSARDFYGYTF.

The J gene is TRBJ2-5, the V gene TRBV11-2, with unresolved D. The J call may be in error: the DNA end matches TRBJ2-7 better. The CDR3 covers 16 residues. CDR1 and CDR2 (germline): SGHAT, FQNNGV. This CDR3 is CASSPAFGHSSYEQYF. In nucleotides, the CDR3 is TGTGCCAGCAGCCCAGCTTTCGGCCACAGCTCCTACGAGCAGTACTTC.

V gene TRBV5-1 combines with J gene TRBJ2-1; D may correspond to TRBD1 or TRBD2 (5 bases each). Germline CDR1 and CDR2: SGHRS and YFSETQ. The CDR3 covers 14 residues. V was shortened by 0 bases and J by 8 bases, with 12 bases between the two germline ends. CDR3 DNA sequence: TGCGCCAGCAGCTTGGAAATAGAGGGGCATGAGCAGTTCTTC. This translates into CASSLEIEGHEQFF. Looking up the rest from reference TRBV5-1 and TRBJ2-1 gives the full variable domain: KAGVTQTPRYLIKTRGQQVTLSCSPISGHRSVSWYQQTPGQGLQFLFEYFSETQRNKGNFPGRFSGRQFSNSRSEMNVSTLELGDSALYLCASSLEIEGHEQFFGPGTRLTVL.

The V and J genes are TRBV7-9 and TRBJ1-1; D uncertain. V was cut by 3 bases and J by 4 bases, with 9 bases left in between. CDR3 length equals 13 residues. Germline CDR1 and CDR2: SEHNR and FQNEAQ (reference sequence). CDR3: CASSFGRATEAFF. Written as DNA, the CDR3 is TGTGCCAGCAGCTTCGGTAGGGCCACTGAAGCTTTCTTT.

The CDR3 DNA reads TGTGCCAGCAGCTTAGTGCGGGGTTACACCGGGGAGCTGTTTTTT. The encoded protein is CASSLVRGYTGELFF. V and J are TRBV11-2 and TRBJ2-2, with a tentative D call TRBD2 (6 bases). The CDR3 totals 15 residues. Per the germline V gene, CDR1 is SGHAT and CDR2 is FQNNGV. Trimming took off 1 base at V and 3 bases at J, with 9 bases between the two ends.

The DNA of the CDR3 is TGTGCCATCAGTGGTTTCTTGGGACAAAATTCCTCCTACGAGCAGTACTTC. Translating gives CAISGFLGQNSSYEQYF. The J gene is TRBJ2-7, the V gene TRBV10-3; D perhaps matches TRBD1 (6 bases). V was clipped by 4 bases and J by 0 bases, with 19 bases between them. This CDR3 comprises 17 residues. Germline values: CDR1 ENHRY, CDR2 SYGVKD.

This clone has only one observation. This chain uses TRBV27 with TRBJ2-7; TRBD2 matches 10 bases. J was trimmed by 4 bases and V by 6 bases; bases with no gene match: 3. The CDR3 has 13 residues. The germline CDR1 and CDR2 sequences are MNHEY and SMNVEV (reference sequence). CDR3 residues: CASSTSGTYEQYF. The DNA for the CDR3 is TGTGCCAGCAGCACTAGCGGGACATACGAGCAGTACTTC.

The chain combines TRBV2 with TRBJ2-7, with 9 bases lining up with TRBD2. V trimming: 4 bases; J trimming: 4 bases; junction bases outside the gene matches: 8. Per the germline V gene, CDR1 is SNHLY and CDR2 is FYNNEI. The CDR3 consists of 15 residues. CDR3 in DNA: TGTGCCAGCAGTGTCGGACTAGCGACGAATTACGAGCAGTACTTC. Translated: CASSVGLATNYEQYF.

J is TRBJ2-1 and V is TRBV5-4; D unclear. CDR3 length: 14 amino acids. Germline CDR1 is SGHNT and CDR2 is YYREEE (reference sequence). V was clipped by 1 base and J by 2 bases, with 7 bases between them. This CDR3 reads CASSLTRTYNEQFF. The CDR3 DNA reads as TGTGCCAGCAGCTTGACACGGACCTACAATGAGCAGTTCTTC.

V usage is TRBV27 and J usage is TRBJ1-5; D remains unclear. This CDR3 has 17 residues. Per the germline V gene, CDR1 is MNHEY and CDR2 is SMNVEV (reference sequence). V was pared by 0 bases and J by 6 bases, with 18 bases between. CDR3 bases: TGTGCCAGCAGTTTATCGATTAGGGCCGGCGGCGGTCAGCCCCAGCATTTT. Protein: CASSLSIRAGGGQPQHF.

The rearrangement joins TRBV4-1 to TRBJ1-1; D possibly corresponds to TRBD1 (6 bases). Trimming pared 0 bases from V and 2 bases from J, leaving 10 bases between. CDR3 length: 15 residues. In germline, CDR1 is MGHRA, CDR2 YSYEKL. The CDR3, as DNA: TGCGCCAGCAGCCAAGAACAGGGATCCAACACTGAAGCTTTCTTT. It encodes CASSQEQGSNTEAFF.

The chain links TRBV28 to TRBJ1-4; 9 nucleotides agree with TRBD1. CDR3 length equals 14 residues. The germline V gene has CDR1 MDHEN and CDR2 SYDVKM. The ends lost 7 bases at V and 6 bases at J; junction bases unmatched: 6. CDR3 amino acids: CASMGTGSDEKLFF. CDR3 coding DNA: TGTGCCAGCATGGGGACAGGGAGCGATGAAAAACTGTTTTTT. The full variable domain, completed using reference TRBV28 and TRBJ1-4, is DVKVTQSSRYLVKRTGEKVFLECVQDMDHENMFWYRQDPGLGLRLIYFSYDVKMKEKGDIPEGYSVSREKKERFSLILESASTNQTSMYLCASMGTGSDEKLFFGSGTQLSVL.

This chain links TRBV7-6 with TRBJ2-2; TRBD2 matches at 12 bases. The V gene's germline CDR1 is SGHVS and CDR2 FNYEAQ. V lost 5 bases and J lost 0; bases outside the gene matches: 7. The CDR3 totals 18 residues. The CDR3 loop is CASSIRTSGVANTGELFF. CDR3 bases: TGTGCCAGCAGCATAAGGACTAGCGGGGTTGCGAACACCGGGGAGCTGTTTTTT.

The J gene is TRBJ2-7, the V gene TRBV5-6, with D unclear. The V and J ends lost 3 bases and 6 bases respectively, with 19 bases between them. Looked up from germline, CDR1 is SGHDT and CDR2 is YYEEEE. This CDR3 region has 15 residues. The CDR3: CASSSSPSSWGEQYF. CDR3 DNA sequence: TGTGCCAGCAGCTCGTCCCCCAGTAGCTGGGGCGAGCAGTACTTC. Full variable domain (rest looked up from reference TRBV5-6 and TRBJ2-7): DAGVTQSPTHLIKTRGQQVTLRCSPKSGHDTVSWYQQALGQGPQFIFQYYEEEERQRGNFPDRFSGHQFPNYSSELNVNALLLGDSALYLCASSSSPSSWGEQYFGPGTRLTVT.

The chain employs TRBV7-6 and TRBJ2-3, with D possibly being TRBD2 (5 bases). The CDR3 runs to 15 residues. Trimming left V 5 bases short and J 0 bases short, with 12 bases between. Per germline, CDR1 SGHVS and CDR2 FNYEAQ. CDR3 protein: CASSDNGESTDTQYF. The DNA of the CDR3 is TGTGCCAGCAGCGATAATGGGGAGAGCACAGATACGCAGTATTTT.